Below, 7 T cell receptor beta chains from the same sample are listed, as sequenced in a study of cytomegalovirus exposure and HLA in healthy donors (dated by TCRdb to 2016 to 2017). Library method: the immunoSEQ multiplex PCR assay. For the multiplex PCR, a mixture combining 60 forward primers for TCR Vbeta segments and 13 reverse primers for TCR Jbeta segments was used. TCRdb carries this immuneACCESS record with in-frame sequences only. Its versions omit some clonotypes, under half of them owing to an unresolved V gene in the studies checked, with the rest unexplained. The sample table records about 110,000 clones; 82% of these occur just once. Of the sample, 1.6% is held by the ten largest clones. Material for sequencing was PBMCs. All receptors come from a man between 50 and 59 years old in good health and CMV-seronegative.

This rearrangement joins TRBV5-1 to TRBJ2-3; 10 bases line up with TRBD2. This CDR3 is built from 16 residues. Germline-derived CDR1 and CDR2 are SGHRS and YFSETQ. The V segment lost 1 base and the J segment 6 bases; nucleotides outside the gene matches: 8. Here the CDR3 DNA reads TGCGCCAGCAGCTTGAAAAGCGGGGGGGCATCGGATACGCAGTATTTT. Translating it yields CASSLKSGGASDTQYF.

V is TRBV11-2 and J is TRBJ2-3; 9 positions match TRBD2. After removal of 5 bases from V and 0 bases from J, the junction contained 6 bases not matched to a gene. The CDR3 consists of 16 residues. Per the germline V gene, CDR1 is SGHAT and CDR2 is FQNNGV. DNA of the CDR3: TGTGCCAGCAGCCCTCTAGCGGGAACGAGCACAGATACGCAGTATTTT. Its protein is CASSPLAGTSTDTQYF. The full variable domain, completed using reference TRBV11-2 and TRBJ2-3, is EAGVAQSPRYKIIEKRQSVAFWCNPISGHATLYWYQQILGQGPKLLIQFQNNGVVDDSQLPKDRFSAERLKGVDSTLKIQPAKLEDSAVYLCASSPLAGTSTDTQYFGPGTRLTVL.

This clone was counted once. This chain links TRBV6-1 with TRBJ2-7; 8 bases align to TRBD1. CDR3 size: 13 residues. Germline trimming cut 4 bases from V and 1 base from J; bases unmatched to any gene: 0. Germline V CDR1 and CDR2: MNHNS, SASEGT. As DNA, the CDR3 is TGTGCCAGCAGTGGGGACAGGTCCTACGAGCAGTACGTC. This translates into CASSGDRSYEQYV.

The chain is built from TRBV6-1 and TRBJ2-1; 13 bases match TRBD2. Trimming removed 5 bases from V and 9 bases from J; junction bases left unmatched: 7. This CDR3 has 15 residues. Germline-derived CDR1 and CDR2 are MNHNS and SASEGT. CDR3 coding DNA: TGTGCCAGCAGTCCTTCTGGACTAGCGGGGGTTGAGCAGTTCTTC. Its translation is CASSPSGLAGVEQFF.

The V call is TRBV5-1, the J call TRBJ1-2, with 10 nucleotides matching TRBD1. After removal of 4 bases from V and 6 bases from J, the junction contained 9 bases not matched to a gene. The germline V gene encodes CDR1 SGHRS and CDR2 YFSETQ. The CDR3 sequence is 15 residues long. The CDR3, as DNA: TGCGCCAGCAGCCCAGGACAGGGGGGACCCCATGGCTACACCTTC. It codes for CASSPGQGGPHGYTF.

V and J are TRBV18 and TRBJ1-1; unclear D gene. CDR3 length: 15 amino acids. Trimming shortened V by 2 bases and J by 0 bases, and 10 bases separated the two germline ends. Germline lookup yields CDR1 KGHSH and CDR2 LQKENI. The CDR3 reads CASSPVGALNTEAFF. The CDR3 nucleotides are TGTGCCAGCTCACCAGTTGGAGCTCTGAACACTGAAGCTTTCTTT.

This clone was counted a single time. Here the CDR3 reads CASSQKRTGELFF. The CDR3 nucleotides are TGTGCCAGCAGCCAGAAGAGAACCGGGGAGCTGTTTTTT. The genes are TRBV14 and TRBJ2-2; D gene ambiguous. CDR3 length: 13 amino acids. The V end was cut by 3 bases, the J end by 5 bases, with 7 bases between. Germline V lookup: CDR1 SGHDN, CDR2 FVKESK.